A selection of T cell receptor beta chains follows, all from one sample in a study of control samples from healthy donors and cancer patients. TCRdb keeps only in-frame clones here, not all; method: immunoSEQ multiplex PCR. The table lists about 47,000 clones, under 90% of them singletons. The sequencing input was blood. These receptors all come from an older man in good health. CDR3s include the opening cysteine and the closing phenylalanine or tryptophan. Each record gives: CDR3 protein, CDR3 DNA, clone size, V gene, J gene, D gene. The D gene is left open where the match is weak. The size of a clone is reported for some rows only, either as once, few or many, or as a class for expanded clones.

CASSSSPGRSYEQYF,TGTGCCAGCAGTTCGTCACCGGGCCGCTCCTACGAGCAGTACTTC,.,TRBV5-6,TRBJ2-7,.
CATSDLDRNEQFF,TGTGCCACCAGTGATTTGGACCGCAATGAGCAGTTCTTC,few,TRBV24-1,TRBJ2-1,.
CASSPTGGVNTEAFF,TGTGCCAGCTCACCTACGGGGGGCGTTAACACTGAAGCTTTCTTT,.,TRBV18,TRBJ1-1,.
CASSSRGRTDTQYF,TGTGCCAGCAGTTCCAGGGGGCGAACAGATACGCAGTATTTT,.,TRBV6-5,TRBJ2-3,TRBD1
CAWSDRPLYEQYF,TGTGCCTGGAGCGACAGGCCTCTGTACGAGCAGTACTTC,few,TRBV30,TRBJ2-7,.
CASTPRSGAFPVF,TGTGCCAGCACCCCCAGGAGCGGGGCCTTCCCAGTCTTC,.,TRBV6-6,TRBJ2-1,TRBD2
CASSLMGLHPQYF,TGTGCCAGCAGTTTGATGGGGCTCCATCCCCAGTACTTC,.,TRBV28,TRBJ2-5,.
CASSPRDRPYEQYF,TGTGCCAGCAGTCCCCGGGACAGACCCTACGAGCAGTACTTC,.,TRBV27,TRBJ2-7,TRBD1
CAISEPVGLAGLNEQFF,TGTGCCATCAGTGAGCCGGTGGGACTAGCAGGGTTAAATGAGCAGTTCTTC,once,TRBV10-3,TRBJ2-1,TRBD2
CASSLTGSLGEKLFF,TGTGCCAGCAGTTTAACGGGTTCCTTGGGGGAAAAACTGTTTTTT,.,TRBV28,TRBJ1-4,.
CASSRNTEAFF,TGTGCCAGCAGTCGAAACACTGAAGCTTTCTTT,.,TRBV12-3/TRBV12-4,TRBJ1-1,.
CASSSDRSYGYTF,TGCGCCAGCAGCTCTGACAGGTCCTATGGCTACACCTTC,.,TRBV5-1,TRBJ1-2,.
CAISGGRDNTEAFF,TGTGCCATCAGTGGGGGACGGGATAACACTGAAGCTTTCTTT,.,TRBV10-3,TRBJ1-1,.
CASSLAPGAAEQYF,TGTGCCAGCAGCTTGGCACCGGGAGCGGCCGAGCAGTACTTC,.,TRBV5-6,TRBJ2-7,.
CASSLDGLMGTQYF,TGTGCCAGTAGTCTAGACGGCCTCATGGGGACCCAGTACTTC,.,TRBV19,TRBJ2-5,.
CASQQGRQNEQYF,TGTGCCAGCCAACAGGGGCGCCAAAACGAGCAGTACTTC,few,TRBV13,TRBJ2-7,TRBD1
CASSFDPSSTDTQYF,TGCGCCAGCAGCTTCGATCCATCTAGCACAGATACGCAGTATTTT,.,TRBV5-1,TRBJ2-3,.
CASSSLGYEQYF,TGCGCCAGCAGCTCCCTTGGCTACGAGCAGTACTTC,.,TRBV5-1,TRBJ2-7,.
CASSLDRGGELFF,TGTGCCAGCAGCCTCGACAGGGGCGGGGAGCTGTTTTTT,.,TRBV11-2,TRBJ2-2,TRBD1
CASSLVDTQYF,TGTGCCAGCAGCCTTGTGGATACGCAGTATTTT,few,TRBV16,TRBJ2-3,.
CASSLLMNTEAFF,TGTGCCAGCAGCCTTCTCATGAACACTGAAGCTTTCTTT,.,TRBV14,TRBJ1-1,.
CASSLYTSGGPGEEQYF,TGTGCCAGCAGCCTATACACTAGCGGGGGCCCAGGGGAAGAGCAGTACTTC,.,TRBV4-2,TRBJ2-7,TRBD2
CASSFPGSTDTQYF,TGTGCCAGCAGTTTTCCTGGTAGCACAGATACGCAGTATTTT,few,TRBV27,TRBJ2-3,.
CASRNRDRGDNEQFF,TGTGCCAGCAGGAACCGGGACAGGGGGGACAATGAGCAGTTCTTC,.,TRBV6-5,TRBJ2-1,TRBD1
CASSEQVSNQPQHF,TGTGCCAGCAGTGAACAGGTCTCCAATCAGCCCCAGCATTTT,.,TRBV6-1,TRBJ1-5,.
CASSQLAGGRHTGELFF,TGTGCCAGCAGCCAACTAGCGGGAGGGCGTCACACCGGGGAGCTGTTTTTT,.,TRBV7-3,TRBJ2-2,TRBD2
CATSDPSGGETDTQYF,TGTGCCACCAGTGATCCTAGCGGGGGGGAGACAGATACGCAGTATTTT,.,TRBV24-1,TRBJ2-3,TRBD2
CASSFGTPSAGEKLFF,TGTGCCAGCAGCTTCGGGACACCCTCGGCGGGTGAAAAACTGTTTTTT,.,TRBV5-8,TRBJ1-4,.
CASSQGTTNEQFF,TGTGCCAGCAGCCAAGGGACTACAAATGAGCAGTTCTTC,.,TRBV5-4,TRBJ2-1,TRBD2
CASQPSFNSPLHF,TGTGCCAGCCAGCCGAGCTTTAATTCACCCCTCCACTTT,.,TRBV9,TRBJ1-6,.
CASSQESTLTRAFF,TGTGCCAGCAGCCAAGAGTCGACACTAACTCGGGCTTTCTTT,.,TRBV3-1/TRBV3-2,TRBJ1-1,.
CASRQQGFAGSAYNEQFF,TGCGCCAGCAGGCAACAGGGTTTCGCGGGGAGCGCTTACAATGAGCAGTTCTTC,.,TRBV23-1,TRBJ2-1,.
CASRQSGNYGYTF,TGTGCCAGCAGACAGTCCGGAAACTATGGCTACACCTTC,.,TRBV2,TRBJ1-2,.
CASSAGTSLVTEAFF,TGTGCCAGCAGCGCAGGAACTTCGTTGGTTACTGAAGCTTTCTTT,medium-sized,TRBV2,TRBJ1-1,.
CASRRTGDNSPLHF,TGCGCCAGCAGACGCACAGGGGACAATTCACCCCTCCACTTT,.,TRBV5-1,TRBJ1-6,TRBD1
CASSQHRGVSYNSPLHF,TGTGCCAGCAGTCAACACAGGGGAGTATCCTATAATTCACCCCTCCACTTT,.,TRBV6-6,TRBJ1-6,TRBD1